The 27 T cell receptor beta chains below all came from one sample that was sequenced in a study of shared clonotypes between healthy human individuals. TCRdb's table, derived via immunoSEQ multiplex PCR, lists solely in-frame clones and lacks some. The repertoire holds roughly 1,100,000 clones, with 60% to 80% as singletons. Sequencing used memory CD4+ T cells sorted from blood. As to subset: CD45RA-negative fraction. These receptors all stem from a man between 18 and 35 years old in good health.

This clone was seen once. The CDR3 spells CASRGGIWDTEAFF. The CDR3 DNA follows: TGTGCCAGCAGGGGGGGAATCTGGGACACTGAAGCTTTCTTT. The V call is TRBV6-1, the J call TRBJ1-1, with D possibly being TRBD1 (5 bases). Trimming stripped 6 bases from V and 3 bases from J, with 14 bases between. Per the germline V gene, CDR1 is MNHNS and CDR2 is SASEGT. There are 14 residues in the CDR3.

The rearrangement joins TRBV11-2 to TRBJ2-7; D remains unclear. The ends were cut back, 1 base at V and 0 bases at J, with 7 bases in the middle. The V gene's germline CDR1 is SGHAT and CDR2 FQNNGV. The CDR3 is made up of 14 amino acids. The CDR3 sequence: CASSLVPASYEQYF. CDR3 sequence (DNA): TGTGCCAGCAGCTTAGTCCCGGCCTCCTACGAGCAGTACTTC.

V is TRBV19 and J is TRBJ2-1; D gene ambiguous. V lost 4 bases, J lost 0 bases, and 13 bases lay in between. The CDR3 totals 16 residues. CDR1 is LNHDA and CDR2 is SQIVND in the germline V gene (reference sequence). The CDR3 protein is CASSRTEINSYNEQFF. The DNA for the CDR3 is TGTGCCAGTAGTAGAACGGAAATCAACTCCTACAATGAGCAGTTCTTC.

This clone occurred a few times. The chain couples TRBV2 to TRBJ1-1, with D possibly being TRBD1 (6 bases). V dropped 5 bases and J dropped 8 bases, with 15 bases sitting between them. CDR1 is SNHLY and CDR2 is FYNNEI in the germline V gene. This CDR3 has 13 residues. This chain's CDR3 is CASSFTGTREAFF. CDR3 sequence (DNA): TGTGCCAGCAGTTTTACGGGGACAAGAGAAGCTTTCTTT. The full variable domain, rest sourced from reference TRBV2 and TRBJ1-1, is EPEVTQTPSHQVTQMGQEVILRCVPISNHLYFYWYRQILGQKVEFLVSFYNNEISEKSEIFDDQFSVERPDGSNFTLKIRSTKLEDSAMYFCASSFTGTREAFFGQGTRLTVV.

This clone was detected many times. The CDR3 coding sequence is TGTGCCAGCAGTGAAACTAGGTGGGAGACCCAGTACTTC. It codes for CASSETRWETQYF. This rearrangement joins TRBV2 to TRBJ2-5, with D maybe TRBD2 (5 bases). CDR1 SNHLY and CDR2 FYNNEI come from the germline V gene. The germline V and J ends were trimmed by 2 bases and 5 bases, with 9 bases remaining between them. This CDR3 spans 13 amino acids.

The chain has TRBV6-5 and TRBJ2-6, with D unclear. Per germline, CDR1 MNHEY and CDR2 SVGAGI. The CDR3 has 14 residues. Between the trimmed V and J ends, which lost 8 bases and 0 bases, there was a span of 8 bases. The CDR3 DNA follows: TGTGCCAGCCGCAGTGACTCTGGGGCCAACGTCCTGACTTTC. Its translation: CASRSDSGANVLTF.

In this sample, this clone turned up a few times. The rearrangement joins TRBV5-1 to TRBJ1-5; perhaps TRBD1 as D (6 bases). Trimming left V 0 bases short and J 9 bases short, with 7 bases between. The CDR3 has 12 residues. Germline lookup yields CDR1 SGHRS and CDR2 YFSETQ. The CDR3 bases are TGCGCCAGCAGCTTGGAACAGGGGCCCCAGCATTTT. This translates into CASSLEQGPQHF.

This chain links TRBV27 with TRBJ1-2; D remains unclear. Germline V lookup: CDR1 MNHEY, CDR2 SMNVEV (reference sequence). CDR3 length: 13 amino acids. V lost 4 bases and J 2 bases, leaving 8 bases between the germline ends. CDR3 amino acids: CASSWSRNYGYTF. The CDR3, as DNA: TGTGCCAGCAGTTGGTCCCGAAACTATGGCTACACCTTC.

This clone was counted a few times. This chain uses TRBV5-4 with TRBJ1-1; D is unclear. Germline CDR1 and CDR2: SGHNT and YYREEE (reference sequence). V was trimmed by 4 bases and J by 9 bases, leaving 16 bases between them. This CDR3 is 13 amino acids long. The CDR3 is CASSRGQNEKAFF. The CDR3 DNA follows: TGTGCCAGCAGCCGGGGTCAAAATGAAAAAGCTTTCTTT.

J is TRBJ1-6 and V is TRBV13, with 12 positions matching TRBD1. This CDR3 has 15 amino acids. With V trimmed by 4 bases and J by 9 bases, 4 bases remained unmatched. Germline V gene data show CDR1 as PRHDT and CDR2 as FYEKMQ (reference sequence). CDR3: CASSYRDRGLSPLHF. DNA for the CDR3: TGTGCCAGCAGCTACCGGGACAGGGGGCTTTCACCCCTCCACTTT.

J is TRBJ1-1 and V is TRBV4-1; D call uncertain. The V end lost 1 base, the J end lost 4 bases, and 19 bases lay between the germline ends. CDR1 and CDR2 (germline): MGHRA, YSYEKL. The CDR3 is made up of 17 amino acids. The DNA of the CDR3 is TGCGCCAGCAGCCAAGTGGGGTGGGGTAACGTGGGCACTGAAGCTTTCTTT. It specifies CASSQVGWGNVGTEAFF.

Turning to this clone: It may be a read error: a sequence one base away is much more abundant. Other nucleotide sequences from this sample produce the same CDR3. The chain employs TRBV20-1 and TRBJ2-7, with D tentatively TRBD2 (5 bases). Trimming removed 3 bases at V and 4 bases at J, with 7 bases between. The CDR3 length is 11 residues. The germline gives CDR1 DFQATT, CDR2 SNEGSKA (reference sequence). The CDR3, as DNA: TGCAGTGCTAGGGACTTTTACGAGCAGTACTTC. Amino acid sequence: CSARDFYEQYF.

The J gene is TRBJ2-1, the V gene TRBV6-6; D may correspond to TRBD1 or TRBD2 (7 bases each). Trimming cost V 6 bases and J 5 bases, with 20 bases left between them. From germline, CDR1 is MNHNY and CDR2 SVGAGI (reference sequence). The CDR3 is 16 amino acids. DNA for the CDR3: TGTGCCAGCAGCCAAAGTCAGGGGGGGTTCGACAATGAGCAGTTCTTC. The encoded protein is CASSQSQGGFDNEQFF.

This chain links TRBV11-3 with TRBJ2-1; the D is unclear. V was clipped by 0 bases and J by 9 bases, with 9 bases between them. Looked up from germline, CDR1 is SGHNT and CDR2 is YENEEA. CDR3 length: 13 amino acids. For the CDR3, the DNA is TGTGCCAGCAGCTTAGAGTCCGGGCGTGAGCAGTTCTTC. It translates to CASSLESGREQFF.

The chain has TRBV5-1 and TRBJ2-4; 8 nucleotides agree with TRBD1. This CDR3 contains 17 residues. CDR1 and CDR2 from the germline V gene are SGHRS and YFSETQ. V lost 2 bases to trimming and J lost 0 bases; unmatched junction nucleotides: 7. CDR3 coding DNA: TGCGCCAGCAGCTTCTCAGGGGGCGGCATAGCCAAAAACATTCAGTACTTC. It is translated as CASSFSGGGIAKNIQYF.

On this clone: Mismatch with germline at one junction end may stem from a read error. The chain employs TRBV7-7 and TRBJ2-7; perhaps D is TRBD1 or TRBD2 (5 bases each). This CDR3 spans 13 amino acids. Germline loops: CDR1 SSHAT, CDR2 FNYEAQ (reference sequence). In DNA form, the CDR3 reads TGTGCTAGCAGCCCAGGGTGGGAGAGCGAGCAGTACTTC. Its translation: CASSPGWESEQYF.

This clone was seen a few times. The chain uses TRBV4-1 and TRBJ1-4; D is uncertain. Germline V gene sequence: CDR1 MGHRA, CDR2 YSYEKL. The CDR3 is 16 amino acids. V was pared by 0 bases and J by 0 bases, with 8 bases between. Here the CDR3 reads CASSQDKRSTNEKLFF. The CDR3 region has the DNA TGCGCCAGCAGCCAAGACAAGAGGTCAACTAATGAAAAACTGTTTTTT.

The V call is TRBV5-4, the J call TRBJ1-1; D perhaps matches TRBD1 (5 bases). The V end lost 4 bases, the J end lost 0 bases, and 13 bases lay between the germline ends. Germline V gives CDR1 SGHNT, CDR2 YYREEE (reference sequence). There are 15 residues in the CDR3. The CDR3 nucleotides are TGTGCCAGCAGCCTTGAGGGACGTTTGAACACTGAAGCTTTCTTT. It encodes CASSLEGRLNTEAFF.

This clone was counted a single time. The CDR3 bases are TGTGCCTGGAGTGTGGAGGGATCCCGCCGGCTGTACTTC. Its protein is CAWSVEGSRRLYF. This rearrangement joins TRBV30 to TRBJ2-7, with a possible D match to TRBD2 (6 bases). This CDR3 comprises 13 residues. V lost 0 bases and J lost 12, with 18 bases in between. Germline CDR1 GTSNPN, CDR2 SVGIG (reference sequence).

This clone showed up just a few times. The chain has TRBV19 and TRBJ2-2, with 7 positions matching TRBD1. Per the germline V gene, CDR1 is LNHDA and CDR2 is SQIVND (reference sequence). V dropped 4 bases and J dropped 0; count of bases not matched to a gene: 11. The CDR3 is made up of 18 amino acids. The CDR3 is CASSTPPPGTANTGELFF. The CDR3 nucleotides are TGTGCCAGTAGTACCCCTCCCCCCGGGACAGCGAACACCGGGGAGCTGTTTTTT. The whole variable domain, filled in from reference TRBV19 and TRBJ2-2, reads DGGITQSPKYLFRKEGQNVTLSCEQNLNHDAMYWYRQDPGQGLRLIYYSQIVNDFQKGDIAEGYSVSREKKESFPLTVTSAQKNPTAFYLCASSTPPPGTANTGELFFGEGSRLTVL.

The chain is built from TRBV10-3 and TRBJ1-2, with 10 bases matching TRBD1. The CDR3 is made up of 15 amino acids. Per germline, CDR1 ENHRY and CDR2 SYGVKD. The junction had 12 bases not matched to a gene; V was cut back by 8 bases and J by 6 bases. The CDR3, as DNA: TGTGCCATCCTCAACCCGGGACAGGGGAGAGATGGCTACACCTTC. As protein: CAILNPGQGRDGYTF.

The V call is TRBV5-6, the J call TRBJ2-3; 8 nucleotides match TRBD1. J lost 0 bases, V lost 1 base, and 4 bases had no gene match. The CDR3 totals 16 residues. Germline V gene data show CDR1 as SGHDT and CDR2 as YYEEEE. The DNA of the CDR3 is TGTGCCAGCAGCTTGTCAGGGGGCAGAAGCACAGATACGCAGTATTTT. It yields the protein CASSLSGGRSTDTQYF. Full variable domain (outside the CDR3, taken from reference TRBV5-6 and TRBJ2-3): DAGVTQSPTHLIKTRGQQVTLRCSPKSGHDTVSWYQQALGQGPQFIFQYYEEEERQRGNFPDRFSGHQFPNYSSELNVNALLLGDSALYLCASSLSGGRSTDTQYFGPGTRLTVL.

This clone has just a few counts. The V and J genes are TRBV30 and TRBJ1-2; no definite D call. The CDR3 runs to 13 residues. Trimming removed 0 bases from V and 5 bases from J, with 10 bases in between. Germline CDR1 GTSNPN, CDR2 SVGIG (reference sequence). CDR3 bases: TGTGCCTGGAGTGTACGGGCGGGTTATGGCTACACCTTC. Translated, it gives CAWSVRAGYGYTF.

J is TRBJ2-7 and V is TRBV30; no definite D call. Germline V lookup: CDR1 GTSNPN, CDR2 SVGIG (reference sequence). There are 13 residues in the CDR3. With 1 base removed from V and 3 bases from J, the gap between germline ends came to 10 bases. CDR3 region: CAWSDGKFYEQYF. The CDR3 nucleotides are TGTGCCTGGAGTGATGGCAAATTCTACGAGCAGTACTTC.

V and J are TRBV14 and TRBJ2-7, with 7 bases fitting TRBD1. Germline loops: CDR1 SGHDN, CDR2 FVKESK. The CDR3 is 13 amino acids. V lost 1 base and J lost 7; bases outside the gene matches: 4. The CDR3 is CASSQVTGSEQYF. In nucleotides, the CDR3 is TGTGCCAGCAGCCAAGTGACAGGGTCGGAGCAGTACTTC.

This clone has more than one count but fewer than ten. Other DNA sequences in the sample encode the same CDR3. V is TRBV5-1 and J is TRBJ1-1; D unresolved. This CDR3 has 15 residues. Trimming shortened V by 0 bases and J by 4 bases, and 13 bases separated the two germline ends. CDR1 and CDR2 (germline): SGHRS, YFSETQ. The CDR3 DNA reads TGCGCCAGCAGCTTGGTCGGAGCCGCAGGCACTGAAGCTTTCTTT. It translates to CASSLVGAAGTEAFF.

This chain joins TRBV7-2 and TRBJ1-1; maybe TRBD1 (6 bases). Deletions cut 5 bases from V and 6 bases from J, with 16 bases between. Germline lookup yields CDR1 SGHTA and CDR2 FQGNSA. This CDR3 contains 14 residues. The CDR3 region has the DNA TGTGCCAGCAGCCCCGGACAGACGCTCGCTGAAGCTTTCTTT. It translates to CASSPGQTLAEAFF.